The sequence of this T cell receptor (beta chain) was determined in a study of T cell repertoires in cytomegalovirus infection. Looking at the study overall: Selected CMV epitopes included recently identified HLA-C-restricted ones as well as well-studied HLA-B-restricted ones. It was the public TCR beta signatures that indicated both CMV infection and matching HLA type.

As for this clonotype: Its specificity is not known.

Findings of the study overall: CMV carriers with the relevant HLA were identified by cumulative public TCR beta family frequency. CMV-specific HLA-C-restricted TCR beta clonotypes dominated the ex vivo response.

CDR1 and CDR2 (germline): ENHRY, SYGVKD. Trimming at V came to 8 bases and at J to 3 bases, leaving 6 bases not matched to a gene. The CDR3 is 14 residues long. TCRdb used MiXCR to reprocess the reads, holding one entry per CDR3 protein. The top ten clones hold around nine tenths of a sample with 35,000 or so distinct CDR3 sequences, roughly half of them seen once. V gene TRBV10-3 combines with J gene TRBJ1-5; 8 bases line up with TRBD1. The TCR comes from a human donor in good health (CMV status not recorded). Some clones in this sample may be carry-over from other donors' samples. This material consisted of CD8+ T cells from cultured PBMCs, taken from culture after CMV antigen stimulation. This CDR3 reads CAILRTGHNQPQHF. CDR3 DNA: TGTGCCATCTTACGGACAGGGCACAATCAGCCCCAGCATTTT.